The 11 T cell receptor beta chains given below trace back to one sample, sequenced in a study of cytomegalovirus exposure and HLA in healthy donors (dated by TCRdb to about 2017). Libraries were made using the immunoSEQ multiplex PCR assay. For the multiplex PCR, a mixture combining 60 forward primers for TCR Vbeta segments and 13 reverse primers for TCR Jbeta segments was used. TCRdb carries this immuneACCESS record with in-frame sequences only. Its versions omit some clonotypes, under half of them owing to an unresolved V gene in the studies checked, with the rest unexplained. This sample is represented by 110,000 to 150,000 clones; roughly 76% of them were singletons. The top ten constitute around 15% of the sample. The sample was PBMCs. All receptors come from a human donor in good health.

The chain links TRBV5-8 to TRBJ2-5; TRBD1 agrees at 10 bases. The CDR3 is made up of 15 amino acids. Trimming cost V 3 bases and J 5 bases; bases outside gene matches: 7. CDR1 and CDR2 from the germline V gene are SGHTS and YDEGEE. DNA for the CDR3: TGTGCCAGCAGCTCCGGGACAGGGGAAATCGAGACCCAGTACTTC. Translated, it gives CASSSGTGEIETQYF.

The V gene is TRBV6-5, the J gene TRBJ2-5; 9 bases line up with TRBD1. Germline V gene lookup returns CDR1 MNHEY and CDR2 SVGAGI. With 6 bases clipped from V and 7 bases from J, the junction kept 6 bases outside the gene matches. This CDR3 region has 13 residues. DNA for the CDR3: TGTGCCAGCAGACGGGACAGGGCAGGGACCCAGTACTTC. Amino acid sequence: CASRRDRAGTQYF.

This CDR3 is CASSKAGTGGDYGYTF. As DNA, the CDR3 is TGTGCCAGCAGCAAAGCCGGGACAGGGGGAGACTATGGCTACACCTTC. The genes are TRBV21-1 and TRBJ1-2; TRBD1 is the table's D call, not checked against the DNA. TRBV21-1 is described as a pseudogene. This CDR3 is built from 16 residues.

DNA of the CDR3: TGTGCCAGCAGCTTAGAAGCGGCTAGCGGGACCTACGAGCAGTACTTC. It is translated as CASSLEAASGTYEQYF. This sequence joins TRBV7-2 and TRBJ2-7, with 9 bases identical to TRBD2. V trimming: 1 base; J trimming: 2 bases; junction bases outside the gene matches: 6. Per germline, CDR1 SGHTA and CDR2 FQGNSA. The CDR3 is made up of 16 amino acids.

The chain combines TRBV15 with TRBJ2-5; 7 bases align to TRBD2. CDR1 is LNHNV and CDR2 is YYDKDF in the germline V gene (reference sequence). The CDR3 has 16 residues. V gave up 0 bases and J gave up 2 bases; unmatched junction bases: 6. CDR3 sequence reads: CATSRDRASGQETQYF. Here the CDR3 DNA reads TGTGCCACCAGCAGAGATAGGGCTAGCGGACAAGAGACCCAGTACTTC.

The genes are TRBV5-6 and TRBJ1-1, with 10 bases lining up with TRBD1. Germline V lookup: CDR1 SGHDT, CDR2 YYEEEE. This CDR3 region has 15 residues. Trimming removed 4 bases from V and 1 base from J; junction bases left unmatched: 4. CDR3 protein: CASSRDRGKNTEAFF. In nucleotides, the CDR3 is TGTGCCAGCAGCCGGGACAGGGGCAAGAACACTGAAGCTTTCTTT.

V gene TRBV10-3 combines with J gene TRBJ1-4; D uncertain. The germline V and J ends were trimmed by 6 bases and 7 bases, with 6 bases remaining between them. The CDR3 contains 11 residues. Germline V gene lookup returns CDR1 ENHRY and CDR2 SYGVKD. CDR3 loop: CAIRAGEKLFF. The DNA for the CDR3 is TGTGCCATCAGGGCGGGTGAAAAACTGTTTTTT.

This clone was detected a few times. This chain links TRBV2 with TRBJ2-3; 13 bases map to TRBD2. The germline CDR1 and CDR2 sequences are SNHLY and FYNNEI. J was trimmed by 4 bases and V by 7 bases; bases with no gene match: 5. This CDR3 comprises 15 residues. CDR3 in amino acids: CASMLLAGGSDTQYF. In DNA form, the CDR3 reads TGTGCCAGCATGCTACTAGCGGGGGGGTCAGATACGCAGTATTTT.

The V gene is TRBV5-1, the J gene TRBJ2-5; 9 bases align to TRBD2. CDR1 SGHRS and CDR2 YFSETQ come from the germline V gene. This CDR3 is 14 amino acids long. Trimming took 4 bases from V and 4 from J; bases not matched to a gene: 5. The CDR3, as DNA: TGCGCCAGCAGCCCGTCACTAGCGGGAGAGACCCAGTACTTC. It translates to CASSPSLAGETQYF. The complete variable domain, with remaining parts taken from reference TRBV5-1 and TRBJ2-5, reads KAGVTQTPRYLIKTRGQQVTLSCSPISGHRSVSWYQQTPGQGLQFLFEYFSETQRNKGNFPGRFSGRQFSNSRSEMNVSTLELGDSALYLCASSPSLAGETQYFGPGTRLLVL.

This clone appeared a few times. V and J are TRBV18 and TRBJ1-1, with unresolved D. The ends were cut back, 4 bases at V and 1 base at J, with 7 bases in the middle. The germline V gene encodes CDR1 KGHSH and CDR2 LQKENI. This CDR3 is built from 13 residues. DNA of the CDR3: TGTGCCAGCTCACTACGACAGAACACTGAAGCTTTCTTT. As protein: CASSLRQNTEAFF.

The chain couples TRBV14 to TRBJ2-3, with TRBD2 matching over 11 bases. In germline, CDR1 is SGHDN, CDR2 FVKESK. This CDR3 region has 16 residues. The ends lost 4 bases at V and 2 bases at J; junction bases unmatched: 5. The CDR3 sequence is CASSPLAGGSTDTQYF. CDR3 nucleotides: TGTGCCAGCAGCCCTCTAGCGGGGGGCTCCACAGATACGCAGTATTTT.